This T cell receptor beta chain was documented in a study of shared clonotypes between healthy human individuals. Study details: Per donor, CD8 memory used one plate, CD8 naive used two, CD4 memory used three and CD4 naive used three.

A single count supports this clone. The authors split each subset's genomic DNA evenly across several immunoSEQ plates. TCRdb's copy holds only in-frame clones and misses some; the assay was immunoSEQ multiplex PCR. Of about 1,800,000 clones in the sample, 85% to 95% are singletons; the top ten hold 0.9% to 1.5%. The CDR3 length is 14 residues. CDR1 and CDR2 (germline): MNHEY, SMNVEV (reference sequence). Deletions cut 5 bases from V and 1 base from J, with 11 bases between. Naive CD8 cells were CD45RO-negative, positively selected for CCR7, excluding terminally differentiated effector memory CD45RA+ cells.

The chain recombines TRBV27 with TRBJ2-5; D is ambiguous. This sequence originates from a man aged 18 to 29 in good health. Sequencing used naive CD8+ T cells sorted from blood. This CDR3 reads CASSPRMAQETQYF. The CDR3 region has the DNA TGTGCCAGCAGTCCAAGAATGGCCCAAGAGACCCAGTACTTC.